This TCR beta chain is from a study of T-cell memory formation after mild COVID-19. About the study: TCR clusters mostly belonged to single donors. Overall study results and limits: Pre-infection memory showed some responding clones, and this suggested that cross-reactive memory joined.

TCRdb fed the 5' RACE reads into MiXCR, producing one record per CDR3 protein. The sample shows 350,000 to 450,000 distinct CDR3 sequences, 25% to 30% of them seen only once. Worth noting for this clonotype: Antigen unknown.

With 8 bases clipped from V and 1 base from J, the junction kept 4 bases outside the gene matches. Looked up from germline, CDR1 is MNHNS and CDR2 is SASEGT. The CDR3 covers 15 residues. This receptor was obtained from an adult woman who had mild COVID-19 (a few samples of this study predate the infection). Cell type and time point are not known. The sample taken for sequencing was PBMCs or a T cell subset sorted from them (not recorded which). J is TRBJ1-5 and V is TRBV6-1; 11 bases fit TRBD1. DNA for the CDR3: TGTGCCAGCCGGACAGGGGGCATAAGCAATCAGCCCCAGCATTTT. This translates into CASRTGGISNQPQHF.